Listed below are T cell receptor beta chains from one sample, sequenced in a study of blood T cell repertoires in COVID-19. Profiling relied on immunoSEQ multiplex PCR, and the TCRdb table lists in-frame clones only, not all of them. The sample includes around 210,000 clones, 85% of them seen just once. The sample taken for sequencing was peripheral blood. Receptors were obtained from a man aged 50 to 59 with COVID-19, enrolled during active disease. Both conserved end residues are part of each CDR3. The order of the fields is CDR3 protein, CDR3 DNA, clone size, V gene, J gene, D gene. The D gene is left open where the match is weak. Not every row has a clone size; where given, it reads once, few, many or a size class.

cdr3_aa: CAWTRQGARGEQFF; cdr3_nt: TGTGCCTGGACGAGACAGGGGGCGCGGGGTGAGCAGTTCTTC; clone_size: NA; v_call: TRBV30; j_call: TRBJ2-1; d_call: TRBD1
cdr3_aa: CASRSGGADTQYF; cdr3_nt: TGTGCCAGCAGAAGCGGGGGGGCAGATACGCAGTATTTT; clone_size: NA; v_call: TRBV28; j_call: TRBJ2-3; d_call: TRBD2
cdr3_aa: CASSSLDRVAGANVLTF; cdr3_nt: TGTGCCAGCAGCTCCCTGGACAGGGTGGCTGGGGCCAACGTCCTGACTTTC; clone_size: NA; v_call: TRBV7-2; j_call: TRBJ2-6; d_call: TRBD1
cdr3_aa: CASSLRQGLAYEQYF; cdr3_nt: TGTGCCAGCAGCTTAAGGCAGGGCCTTGCCTACGAGCAGTACTTC; clone_size: NA; v_call: TRBV7-9; j_call: TRBJ2-7; d_call: NA
cdr3_aa: CATSEGKGVFEKLFF; cdr3_nt: TGTGCCACCAGTGAGGGGAAGGGGGTGTTTGAAAAACTGTTTTTT; clone_size: NA; v_call: TRBV24-1; j_call: TRBJ1-4; d_call: NA
cdr3_aa: CASSSRGLSSGNTIYF; cdr3_nt: TGTGCCAGCAGTTCAAGGGGGCTGAGCTCTGGAAACACCATATATTTT; clone_size: NA; v_call: TRBV6-5; j_call: TRBJ1-3; d_call: TRBD1
cdr3_aa: CASSYKTGSYEAFF; cdr3_nt: TGTGCCAGCAGTTACAAGACAGGATCCTATGAAGCTTTCTTT; clone_size: NA; v_call: TRBV6-5; j_call: TRBJ1-1; d_call: NA
cdr3_aa: CASRRQGAYNEQFF; cdr3_nt: TGTGCCAGCAGGAGACAGGGGGCCTACAATGAGCAGTTCTTC; clone_size: NA; v_call: TRBV7-2; j_call: TRBJ2-1; d_call: TRBD1
cdr3_aa: CASAGLADYNEQFF; cdr3_nt: TGTGCCAGTGCGGGACTAGCGGACTACAATGAGCAGTTCTTC; clone_size: NA; v_call: TRBV9; j_call: TRBJ2-1; d_call: TRBD2
cdr3_aa: CASSTYRAQGTEAFF; cdr3_nt: TGTGCCAGCAGTACCTACAGGGCCCAAGGAACTGAAGCTTTCTTT; clone_size: NA; v_call: TRBV27; j_call: TRBJ1-1; d_call: NA
cdr3_aa: CASSPAGTASRYGYTF; cdr3_nt: TGTGCCAGCTCACCGGCAGGGACAGCGAGCCGCTATGGCTACACCTTC; clone_size: few; v_call: TRBV18; j_call: TRBJ1-2; d_call: TRBD1
cdr3_aa: CASSPDNRGRGYTF; cdr3_nt: TGTGCCAGCAGCCCCGATAACAGGGGTCGTGGCTACACCTTC; clone_size: NA; v_call: TRBV7-9; j_call: TRBJ1-2; d_call: TRBD1
cdr3_aa: CASSAGGPAADTQYF; cdr3_nt: TGTGCCAGCAGCGCAGGGGGACCCGCCGCAGATACGCAGTATTTT; clone_size: NA; v_call: TRBV7-3; j_call: TRBJ2-3; d_call: TRBD1
cdr3_aa: CASSQETRGGWETQYF; cdr3_nt: TGCGCCAGCAGCCAAGAAACGCGGGGGGGCTGGGAGACCCAGTACTTC; clone_size: NA; v_call: TRBV4-1; j_call: TRBJ2-5; d_call: TRBD2
cdr3_aa: CASSKDIYNEQFF; cdr3_nt: TGTGCCAGCAGCAAGGACATTTACAATGAGCAGTTCTTC; clone_size: NA; v_call: TRBV5-5; j_call: TRBJ2-1; d_call: NA
cdr3_aa: CASSYGDSLPHYTQYF; cdr3_nt: TGTGCCAGCAGTTACGGGGACTCACTTCCCCACTATACGCAGTATTTT; clone_size: NA; v_call: TRBV6-6; j_call: TRBJ2-3; d_call: NA
cdr3_aa: CASSSREDQPQHF; cdr3_nt: TGTGCCAGTAGTAGCAGGGAGGACCAGCCCCAGCATTTT; clone_size: NA; v_call: TRBV19; j_call: TRBJ1-5; d_call: NA
cdr3_aa: CASSRLSGGETQYF; cdr3_nt: TGTGCCAGCAGCCGCCTTTCGGGGGGCGAGACCCAGTACTTC; clone_size: once; v_call: TRBV7-9; j_call: TRBJ2-5; d_call: NA
cdr3_aa: CATSRGQGRGYTF; cdr3_nt: TGTGCCACCAGCCGCGGACAGGGACGTGGCTACACCTTC; clone_size: NA; v_call: TRBV15; j_call: TRBJ1-2; d_call: TRBD1
cdr3_aa: CASSLGGSRTFLSYEQYF; cdr3_nt: TGTGCCAGCAGCCTAGGGGGATCGAGGACATTTCTTTCCTACGAGCAGTACTTC; clone_size: NA; v_call: TRBV7-6; j_call: TRBJ2-7; d_call: NA
cdr3_aa: CASSRDRGTYEQYF; cdr3_nt: TGTGCCAGCAGCCGAGACAGGGGGACCTACGAGCAGTACTTC; clone_size: NA; v_call: TRBV4-2; j_call: TRBJ2-7; d_call: TRBD1
cdr3_aa: CASSPVRDTEAFF; cdr3_nt: TGTGCCAGCTCACCAGTCAGGGACACTGAAGCTTTCTTT; clone_size: NA; v_call: TRBV18; j_call: TRBJ1-1; d_call: NA
cdr3_aa: CASSSQGLYQETQYF; cdr3_nt: TGCGCCAGCAGCTCCCAAGGACTCTACCAAGAGACCCAGTACTTC; clone_size: once; v_call: TRBV5-1; j_call: TRBJ2-5; d_call: NA
cdr3_aa: CASSYSSRGVYEQYF; cdr3_nt: TGTGCCAGCAGTTACTCGTCCAGGGGGGTCTACGAGCAGTACTTC; clone_size: once; v_call: TRBV6-5; j_call: TRBJ2-7; d_call: NA
cdr3_aa: CASSLIGGPSGNTIYF; cdr3_nt: TGTGCCAGCAGCTTGATTGGGGGCCCCTCTGGAAACACCATATATTTT; clone_size: NA; v_call: TRBV5-6; j_call: TRBJ1-3; d_call: NA
cdr3_aa: CASSGGPQETQYF; cdr3_nt: TGTGCCAGCAGCGGGGGCCCCCAAGAGACCCAGTACTTC; clone_size: NA; v_call: TRBV9; j_call: TRBJ2-5; d_call: NA
cdr3_aa: CASSRLAGGTDTQYF; cdr3_nt: TGTGCCAGCAGCCGACTAGCGGGGGGCACAGATACGCAGTATTTT; clone_size: once; v_call: TRBV2; j_call: TRBJ2-3; d_call: TRBD2
cdr3_aa: CASSSDRDEQFF; cdr3_nt: TGCGCCAGCAGTTCCGACAGGGATGAGCAGTTCTTC; clone_size: NA; v_call: TRBV5-1; j_call: TRBJ2-1; d_call: TRBD1
cdr3_aa: CASSQGLGNQPQHF; cdr3_nt: TGTGCCAGCAGCCAGGGTTTAGGCAATCAGCCCCAGCATTTT; clone_size: NA; v_call: TRBV7-2; j_call: TRBJ1-5; d_call: NA
cdr3_aa: CASRGQGETSGYTF; cdr3_nt: TGTGCCAGCAGGGGACAGGGAGAAACGTCTGGCTACACCTTC; clone_size: NA; v_call: TRBV2; j_call: TRBJ1-2; d_call: TRBD1
cdr3_aa: CASSQDGDITGELFF; cdr3_nt: TGTGCCAGCAGCCAAGATGGGGACATCACCGGGGAGCTGTTTTTT; clone_size: NA; v_call: TRBV4-2; j_call: TRBJ2-2; d_call: NA
cdr3_aa: CASSLGRTANTEAFF; cdr3_nt: TGTGCCAGCAGCTTAGGACGGACAGCCAACACTGAAGCTTTCTTT; clone_size: NA; v_call: TRBV7-2; j_call: TRBJ1-1; d_call: NA
cdr3_aa: CASSESDRAINEQFF; cdr3_nt: TGTGCCAGCAGTGAGTCGGACAGGGCTATCAATGAGCAGTTCTTC; clone_size: NA; v_call: TRBV2; j_call: TRBJ2-1; d_call: TRBD1
cdr3_aa: CASSRLDRDKHF; cdr3_nt: TGTGCCAGCAGCCGGCTGGACAGGGACAAGCATTTT; clone_size: NA; v_call: TRBV13; j_call: TRBJ1-5; d_call: TRBD1
cdr3_aa: CASRFGTTEAFF; cdr3_nt: TGTGCCAGCAGGTTTGGGACAACTGAAGCTTTCTTT; clone_size: NA; v_call: TRBV27; j_call: TRBJ1-1; d_call: NA
cdr3_aa: CASSGSGTVSYNEQFF; cdr3_nt: TGTGCCAGCAGCGGATCAGGAACCGTTTCCTACAATGAGCAGTTCTTC; clone_size: NA; v_call: TRBV9; j_call: TRBJ2-1; d_call: NA
cdr3_aa: CAASRENNSPLHF; cdr3_nt: TGTGCCGCATCCCGGGAAAATAATTCACCCCTCCACTTT; clone_size: NA; v_call: TRBV7-9; j_call: TRBJ1-6; d_call: NA
cdr3_aa: CASTQGAPSTYEQYF; cdr3_nt: TGTGCCAGCACACAGGGGGCCCCCTCCACCTACGAGCAGTACTTC; clone_size: NA; v_call: TRBV6-5; j_call: TRBJ2-7; d_call: TRBD1
cdr3_aa: CAISTGLNNEQYF; cdr3_nt: TGTGCCATCAGCACCGGACTGAATAACGAGCAGTACTTC; clone_size: NA; v_call: TRBV10-3; j_call: TRBJ2-7; d_call: NA
cdr3_aa: CASSQKAGARYTF; cdr3_nt: TGTGCCAGCAGCCAAAAAGCAGGGGCCCGCTACACCTTC; clone_size: NA; v_call: TRBV3-1/TRBV3-2; j_call: TRBJ1-2; d_call: NA
cdr3_aa: CASSEAAWNSPLHF; cdr3_nt: TGTGCCAGCAGTGAAGCAGCGTGGAATTCACCCCTCCACTTT; clone_size: NA; v_call: TRBV6-1; j_call: TRBJ1-6; d_call: NA
cdr3_aa: CASSRGLAGREETQYF; cdr3_nt: TGTGCCAGCTCCCGCGGACTAGCGGGCCGCGAGGAGACCCAGTACTTC; clone_size: NA; v_call: TRBV18; j_call: TRBJ2-5; d_call: TRBD2
cdr3_aa: CASSQAGGYGYTF; cdr3_nt: TGTGCCAGCTCCCAAGCGGGGGGCTATGGCTACACCTTC; clone_size: NA; v_call: TRBV9; j_call: TRBJ1-2; d_call: NA
cdr3_aa: CASSNGGGEQYF; cdr3_nt: TGTGCCAGCAGCAATGGCGGGGGAGAGCAGTACTTC; clone_size: NA; v_call: TRBV5-4; j_call: TRBJ2-7; d_call: TRBD2
cdr3_aa: CSASTIGTGESYEQYF; cdr3_nt: TGCAGTGCTAGTACAATCGGGACAGGAGAATCCTACGAGCAGTACTTC; clone_size: few; v_call: TRBV20-1; j_call: TRBJ2-7; d_call: TRBD1
cdr3_aa: CASSLISQGGGLREKLFF; cdr3_nt: TGTGCCAGCAGTCTCATATCACAAGGGGGCGGTTTAAGGGAAAAACTGTTTTTT; clone_size: NA; v_call: TRBV28; j_call: TRBJ1-4; d_call: TRBD1
cdr3_aa: CASSSGGPQETQYF; cdr3_nt: TGTGCCAGCAGTTCCGGGGGACCCCAAGAGACCCAGTACTTC; clone_size: NA; v_call: TRBV28; j_call: TRBJ2-5; d_call: NA
cdr3_aa: CASSLARGATVEAFF; cdr3_nt: TGTGCCAGCAGCTTAGCTCGGGGGGCTACGGTTGAAGCTTTCTTT; clone_size: NA; v_call: TRBV11-2; j_call: TRBJ1-1; d_call: NA
cdr3_aa: CASSLGQGFHEQFF; cdr3_nt: TGTGCCAGCAGCTTAGGCCAGGGATTCCATGAGCAGTTCTTC; clone_size: NA; v_call: TRBV11-1; j_call: TRBJ2-1; d_call: NA
cdr3_aa: CASSTTWDRGHHGYTF; cdr3_nt: TGTGCCAGTAGTACTACCTGGGACAGGGGGCATCATGGCTACACCTTC; clone_size: NA; v_call: TRBV19; j_call: TRBJ1-2; d_call: TRBD1
cdr3_aa: CASSLDGNSYEQYF; cdr3_nt: TGTGCCAGCAGCTTAGATGGCAACTCCTACGAGCAGTACTTC; clone_size: NA; v_call: TRBV7-2; j_call: TRBJ2-7; d_call: NA
cdr3_aa: CAISDSSGYGYTF; cdr3_nt: TGTGCCATCTCGGACAGTTCAGGCTATGGCTACACCTTC; clone_size: NA; v_call: TRBV28; j_call: TRBJ1-2; d_call: NA
cdr3_aa: CASRGQPHTYEQYF; cdr3_nt: TGTGCCAGCAGGGGACAGCCACATACCTACGAGCAGTACTTC; clone_size: NA; v_call: TRBV6-5; j_call: TRBJ2-7; d_call: TRBD1